The source of this T cell receptor beta chain is a study of blood T cell repertoires in COVID-19. Study context: Acute and convalescent COVID-19 specimens originated in the United States, Italy and Spain. T cells, B-cell-depleted T cells, or PBMCs provided the cDNA or gDNA that served as material.

This CDR3 has 14 residues. V trimming: 6 bases; J trimming: 5 bases; junction bases outside the gene matches: 3. Germline V gene data show CDR1 as SGHAT and CDR2 as FQNNGV. Original processing methods: The assay estimated nucleated cells by amplifying reference gene primers. Clones were read by immunoSEQ multiplex PCR, and TCRdb kept only the in-frame ones, dropping some. The V and J calls and clone size were taken over from that table, and D and trimming were inferred from the DNA. Of about 98,000 clones listed, approximately 86% are singletons. Material for sequencing was peripheral blood. The clonotype comes from a man in his forties or fifties with acute or convalescent COVID-19. The chain is built from TRBV11-2 and TRBJ1-4; 10 bases map to TRBD1. This CDR3 reads CASSLGQGNEKLFF. DNA for the CDR3: TGTGCCAGCAGTTTGGGACAGGGGAATGAAAAACTGTTTTTT. Drawing the rest from reference TRBV11-2 and TRBJ1-4, the complete variable domain is EAGVAQSPRYKIIEKRQSVAFWCNPISGHATLYWYQQILGQGPKLLIQFQNNGVVDDSQLPKDRFSAERLKGVDSTLKIQPAKLEDSAVYLCASSLGQGNEKLFFGSGTQLSVL.